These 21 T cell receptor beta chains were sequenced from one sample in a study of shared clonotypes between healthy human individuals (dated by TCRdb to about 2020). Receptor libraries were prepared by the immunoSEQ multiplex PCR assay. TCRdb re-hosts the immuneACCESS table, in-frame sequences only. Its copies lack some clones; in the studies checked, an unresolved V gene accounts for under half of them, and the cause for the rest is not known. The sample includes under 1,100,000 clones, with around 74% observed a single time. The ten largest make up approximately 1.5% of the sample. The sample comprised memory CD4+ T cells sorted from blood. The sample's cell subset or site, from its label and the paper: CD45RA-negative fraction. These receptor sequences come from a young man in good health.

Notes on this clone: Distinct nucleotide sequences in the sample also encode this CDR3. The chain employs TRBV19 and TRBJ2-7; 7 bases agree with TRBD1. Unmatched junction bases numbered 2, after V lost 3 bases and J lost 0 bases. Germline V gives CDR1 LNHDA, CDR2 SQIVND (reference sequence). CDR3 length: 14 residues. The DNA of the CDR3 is TGTGCCAGTAGTATTGGGACAGCCTCCTACGAGCAGTACTTC. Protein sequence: CASSIGTASYEQYF.

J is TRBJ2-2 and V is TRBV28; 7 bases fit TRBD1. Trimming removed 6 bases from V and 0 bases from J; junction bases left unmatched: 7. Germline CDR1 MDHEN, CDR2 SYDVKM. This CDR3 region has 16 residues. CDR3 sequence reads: CASRPGTVANTGELFF. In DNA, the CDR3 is TGTGCCAGCAGGCCGGGGACAGTCGCGAACACCGGGGAGCTGTTTTTT.

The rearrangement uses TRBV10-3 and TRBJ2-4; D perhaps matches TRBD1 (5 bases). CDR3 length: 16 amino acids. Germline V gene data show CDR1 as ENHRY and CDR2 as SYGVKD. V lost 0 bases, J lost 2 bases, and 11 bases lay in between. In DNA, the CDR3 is TGTGCCATCAGTGAGTCACAGGCGTTCCCCAAAAACATTCAGTACTTC. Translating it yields CAISESQAFPKNIQYF.

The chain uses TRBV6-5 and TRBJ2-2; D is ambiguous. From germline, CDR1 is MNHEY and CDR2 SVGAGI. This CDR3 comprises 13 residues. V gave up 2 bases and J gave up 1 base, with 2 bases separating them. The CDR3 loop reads CASSYENTGELFF. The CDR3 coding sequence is TGTGCCAGCAGTTACGAGAACACCGGGGAGCTGTTTTTT.

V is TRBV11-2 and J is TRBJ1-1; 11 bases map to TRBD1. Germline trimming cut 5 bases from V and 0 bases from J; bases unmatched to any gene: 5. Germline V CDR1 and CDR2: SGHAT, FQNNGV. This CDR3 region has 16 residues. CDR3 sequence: CASSPGQGALNTEAFF. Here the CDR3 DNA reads TGTGCCAGCAGCCCCGGACAGGGGGCCCTGAACACTGAAGCTTTCTTT.

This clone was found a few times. Written as DNA, the CDR3 is TGTGCCAGCAGCCTGAGGGCACAAGCTGAAGCTTTCTTT. It translates to CASSLRAQAEAFF. The J gene is TRBJ1-1, the V gene TRBV7-8, with unresolved D. Between the trimmed V and J ends, which lost 5 bases and 6 bases, there was a span of 13 bases. Germline loops: CDR1 SGHVS, CDR2 FQNEAQ. The CDR3 loop spans 13 amino acids.

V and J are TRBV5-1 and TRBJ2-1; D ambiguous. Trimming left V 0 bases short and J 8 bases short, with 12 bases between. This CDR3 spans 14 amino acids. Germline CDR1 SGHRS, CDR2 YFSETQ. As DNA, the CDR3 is TGCGCCAGCAGCTTGGCCGGGCTAGTCGATGAGCAGTTCTTC. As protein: CASSLAGLVDEQFF. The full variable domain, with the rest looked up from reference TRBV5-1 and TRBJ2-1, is KAGVTQTPRYLIKTRGQQVTLSCSPISGHRSVSWYQQTPGQGLQFLFEYFSETQRNKGNFPGRFSGRQFSNSRSEMNVSTLELGDSALYLCASSLAGLVDEQFFGPGTRLTVL.

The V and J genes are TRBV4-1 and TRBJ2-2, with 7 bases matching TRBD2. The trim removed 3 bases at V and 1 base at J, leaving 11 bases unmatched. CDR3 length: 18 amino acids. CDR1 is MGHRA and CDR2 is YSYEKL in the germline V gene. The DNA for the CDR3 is TGCGCCAGCAGCCAGAGACCCTCAGGACTAGAGAACACCGGGGAGCTGTTTTTT. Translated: CASSQRPSGLENTGELFF.

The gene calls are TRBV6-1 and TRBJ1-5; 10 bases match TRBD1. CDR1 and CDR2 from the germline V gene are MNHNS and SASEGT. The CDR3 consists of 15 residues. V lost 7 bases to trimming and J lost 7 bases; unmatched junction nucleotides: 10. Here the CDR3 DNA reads TGTGCCAGCATGCGGTTCGGGACAGGGGACCAGCCCCAGCATTTT. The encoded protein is CASMRFGTGDQPQHF.

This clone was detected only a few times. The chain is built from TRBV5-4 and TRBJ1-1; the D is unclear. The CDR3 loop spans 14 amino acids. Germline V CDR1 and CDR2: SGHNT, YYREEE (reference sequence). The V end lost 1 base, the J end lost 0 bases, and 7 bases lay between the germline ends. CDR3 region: CASSLSLLNTEAFF. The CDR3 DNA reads TGTGCCAGCAGCTTGTCTCTGCTGAACACTGAAGCTTTCTTT.

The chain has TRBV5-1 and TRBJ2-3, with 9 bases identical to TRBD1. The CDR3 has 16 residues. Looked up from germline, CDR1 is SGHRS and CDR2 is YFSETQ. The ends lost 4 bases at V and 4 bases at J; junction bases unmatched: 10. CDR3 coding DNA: TGCGCCAGCAGCCCCTATGGACAGGGGTCGGCAGATACGCAGTATTTT. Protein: CASSPYGQGSADTQYF.

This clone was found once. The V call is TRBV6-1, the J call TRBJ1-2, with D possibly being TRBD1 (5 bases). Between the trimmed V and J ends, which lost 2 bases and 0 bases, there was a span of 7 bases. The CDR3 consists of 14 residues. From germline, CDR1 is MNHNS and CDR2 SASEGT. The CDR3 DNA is TGTGCCAGCAGTGAACACAGGACTAACTATGGCTACACCTTC. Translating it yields CASSEHRTNYGYTF.

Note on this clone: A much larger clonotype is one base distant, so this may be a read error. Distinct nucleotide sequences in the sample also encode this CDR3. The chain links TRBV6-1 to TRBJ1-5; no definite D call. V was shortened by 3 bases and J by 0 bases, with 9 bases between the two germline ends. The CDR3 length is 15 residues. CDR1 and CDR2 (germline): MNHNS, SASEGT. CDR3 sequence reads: CASSEGSYSNQPQHF. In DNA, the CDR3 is TGTGCCAGCAGTGAGGGCAGCTATAGCAATCAGCCCCAGCATTTT.

CDR3 sequence: CAISDGQGEETQYF. The DNA of the CDR3 is TGTGCCATCAGTGATGGGCAGGGGGAGGAGACCCAGTACTTC. The rearrangement joins TRBV10-3 to TRBJ2-5; 7 bases map to TRBD1. The CDR3 has 14 amino acids. Germline-derived CDR1 and CDR2 are ENHRY and SYGVKD. V was clipped by 3 bases and J by 5 bases; unmatched bases: 6.

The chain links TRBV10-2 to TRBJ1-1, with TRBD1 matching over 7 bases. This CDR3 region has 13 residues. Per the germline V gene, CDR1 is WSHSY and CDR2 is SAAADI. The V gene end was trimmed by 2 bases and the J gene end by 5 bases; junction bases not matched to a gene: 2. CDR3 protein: CASSEQGETEAFF. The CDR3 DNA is TGCGCCAGCAGTGAGCAGGGGGAAACTGAAGCTTTCTTT.

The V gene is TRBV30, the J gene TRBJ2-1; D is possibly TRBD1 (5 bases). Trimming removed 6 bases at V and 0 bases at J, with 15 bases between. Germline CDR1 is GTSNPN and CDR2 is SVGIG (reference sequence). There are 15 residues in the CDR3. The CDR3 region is CACSHGAASYNEQFF. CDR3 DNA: TGTGCCTGTTCCCATGGGGCGGCCTCCTACAATGAGCAGTTCTTC. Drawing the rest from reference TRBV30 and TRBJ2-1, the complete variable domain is SQTIHQWPATLVQPVGSPLSLECTVEGTSNPNLYWYRQAAGRGLQLLFYSVGIGQISSEVPQNLSASRPQDRQFILSSKKLLLSDSGFYLCACSHGAASYNEQFFGPGTRLTVL.

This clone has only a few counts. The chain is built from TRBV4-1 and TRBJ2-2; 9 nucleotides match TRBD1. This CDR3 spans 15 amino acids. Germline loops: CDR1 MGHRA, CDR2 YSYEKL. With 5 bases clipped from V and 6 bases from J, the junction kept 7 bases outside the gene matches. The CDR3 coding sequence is TGCGCCAGCAGCTACGGACAGGGGAGGGCCGGGGAGCTGTTTTTT. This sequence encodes CASSYGQGRAGELFF.

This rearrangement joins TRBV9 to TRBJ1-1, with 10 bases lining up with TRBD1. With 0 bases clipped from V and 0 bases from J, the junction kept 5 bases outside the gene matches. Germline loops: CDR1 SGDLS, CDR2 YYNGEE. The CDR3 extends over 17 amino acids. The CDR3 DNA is TGTGCCAGCAGCGTAGCGACAGGGGGCCTGGTGAACACTGAAGCTTTCTTT. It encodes CASSVATGGLVNTEAFF.

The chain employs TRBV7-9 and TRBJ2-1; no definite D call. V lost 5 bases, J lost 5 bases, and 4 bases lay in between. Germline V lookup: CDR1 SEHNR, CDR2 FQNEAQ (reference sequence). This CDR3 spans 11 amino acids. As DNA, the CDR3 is TGTGCCAGCAGCACTAACAATGAGCAGTTCTTC. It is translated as CASSTNNEQFF. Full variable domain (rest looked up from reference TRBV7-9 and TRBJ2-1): DTGVSQNPRHKITKRGQNVTFRCDPISEHNRLYWYRQTLGQGPEFLTYFQNEAQLEKSRLLSDRFSAERPKGSFSTLEIQRTEQGDSAMYLCASSTNNEQFFGPGTRLTVL.

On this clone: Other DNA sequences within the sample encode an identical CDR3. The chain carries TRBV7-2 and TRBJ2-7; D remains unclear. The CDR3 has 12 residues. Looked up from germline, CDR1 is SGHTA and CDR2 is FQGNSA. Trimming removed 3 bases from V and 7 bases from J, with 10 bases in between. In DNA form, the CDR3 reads TGTGCCAGCAGCTTGTATGTTCGGGAGCAGTACTTC. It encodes CASSLYVREQYF. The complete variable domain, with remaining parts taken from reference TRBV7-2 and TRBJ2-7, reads GAGVSQSPSNKVTEKGKDVELRCDPISGHTALYWYRQSLGQGLEFLIYFQGNSAPDKSGLPSDRFSAERTGGSVSTLTIQRTQQEDSAVYLCASSLYVREQYFGPGTRLTVT.

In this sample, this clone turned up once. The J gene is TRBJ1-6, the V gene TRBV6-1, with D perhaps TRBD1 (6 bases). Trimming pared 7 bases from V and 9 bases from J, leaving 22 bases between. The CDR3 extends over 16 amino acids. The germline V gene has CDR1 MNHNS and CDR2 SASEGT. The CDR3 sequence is CASTDLSRGQSSPLHF. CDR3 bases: TGTGCCAGCACTGACCTGAGTCGGGGGCAAAGTTCACCCCTCCACTTT.